Shown below are 16 T cell receptor beta chains from a single sample sequenced in a study of CD4 T cells in relation to SARS-CoV-2 and coronaviruses. Data came from immunoSEQ multiplex PCR; TCRdb stores just in-frame clones and leaves some out. The sample holds tens of thousands of clones; 70% to 85% are singletons and the top ten take less than 3.5%. Which antigens these TCRs recognize remains unknown. Input material: memory CD4+ T cells from PBMCs, cultured in vitro. These receptors were collected from an adult with COVID-19.

This clone occurred once. This chain connects TRBV19 to TRBJ2-4; 10 nucleotides line up with TRBD1. V dropped 5 bases and J dropped 0; count of bases not matched to a gene: 7. This CDR3 contains 17 residues. CDR1 and CDR2 (germline): LNHDA, SQIVND (reference sequence). The CDR3 sequence: CASSARRDRGAKNIQYF. In DNA form, the CDR3 reads TGTGCCAGTAGTGCTCGACGGGACAGGGGAGCCAAAAACATTCAGTACTTC.

This chain connects TRBV4-1 to TRBJ1-5; D unclear. The CDR3 has 13 residues. V lost 11 bases, J lost 6 bases, and 17 bases lay in between. Germline lookup yields CDR1 MGHRA and CDR2 YSYEKL. CDR3 nucleotide sequence: TGCGCCTCAGCGTGGTTGCTGTCTCAGCCCCAGCATTTT. This codes for CASAWLLSQPQHF.

Only one count was recorded for this clone. The chain links TRBV29-1 to TRBJ1-1; TRBD1 might be the D (5 bases). The germline V gene has CDR1 SQVTM and CDR2 ANQGSEA. The CDR3 is 13 residues long. The V gene lost 2 bases and the J gene lost 4 bases, with 11 bases spanning the gap. The CDR3 DNA sequence: TGCAGCGTTGAAACGGGGGGTATCACTGAAGCTTTCTTT. It encodes CSVETGGITEAFF.

The chain uses TRBV5-6 and TRBJ2-2; 7 bases match TRBD2. V dropped 2 bases and J dropped 1; count of bases not matched to a gene: 5. CDR1 and CDR2 from the germline V gene are SGHDT and YYEEEE. The CDR3 loop spans 16 amino acids. CDR3 region: CASSFGAGVNTGELFF. The CDR3 nucleotides are TGTGCCAGCAGCTTCGGCGCGGGGGTGAACACCGGGGAGCTGTTTTTT.

The chain couples TRBV28 to TRBJ2-5; the D is unclear. From germline, CDR1 is MDHEN and CDR2 SYDVKM. V lost 10 bases, J lost 2 bases, and 14 bases lay in between. This CDR3 has 13 amino acids. In DNA form, the CDR3 reads TGTGCCACCACTCCGACCCCGCAAGAGACCCAGTACTTC. Its protein product is CATTPTPQETQYF.

The J gene is TRBJ2-3, the V gene TRBV18, with TRBD2 matching over 11 bases. Germline V gives CDR1 KGHSH, CDR2 LQKENI. The CDR3 covers 16 residues. J lost 6 bases, V lost 3 bases, and 8 bases had no gene match. CDR3 amino acids: CASSPNSGRAEDTQYF. In DNA form, the CDR3 reads TGTGCCAGCTCACCCAATAGCGGGAGGGCCGAGGATACGCAGTATTTT.

This chain links TRBV5-1 with TRBJ2-7; D is possibly TRBD2 (5 bases). CDR1 is SGHRS and CDR2 is YFSETQ in the germline V gene. The germline V and J ends were trimmed by 2 bases and 0 bases, with 12 bases remaining between them. This CDR3 is built from 15 residues. CDR3 residues: CASSLTLGSSYEQYF. The CDR3 coding sequence is TGCGCCAGCAGCTTAACGTTGGGGAGCTCCTACGAGCAGTACTTC.

This chain uses TRBV10-2 with TRBJ2-1; TRBD2 agrees at 12 bases. This CDR3 is 17 amino acids long. The V gene end was trimmed by 6 bases and the J gene end by 6 bases; junction bases not matched to a gene: 12. Germline V gene lookup returns CDR1 WSHSY and CDR2 SAAADI. CDR3 sequence: CASRDLAGGMRANEQFF. DNA of the CDR3: TGCGCCAGCAGGGACCTAGCGGGAGGGATGCGGGCCAATGAGCAGTTCTTC.

The chain links TRBV28 to TRBJ1-2; TRBD1 is a possible D gene (5 bases). CDR3 length: 16 residues. V shed 3 bases and J shed 1 base, with 15 bases lying between them. Per the germline V gene, CDR1 is MDHEN and CDR2 is SYDVKM. CDR3 DNA sequence: TGTGCCAGCAGTTTGATAGGGCGACAGTTTAACTATGGCTACACCTTC. This gives the protein CASSLIGRQFNYGYTF.

The J gene is TRBJ2-3, the V gene TRBV5-1; 7 bases match TRBD2. This CDR3 is 14 amino acids long. The V gene end was trimmed by 4 bases and the J gene end by 2 bases; junction bases not matched to a gene: 4. Germline assignment: CDR1 SGHRS and CDR2 YFSETQ. The DNA for the CDR3 is TGCGCCAGCAGCGAGGGGACTAACACAGATACGCAGTATTTT. Translated, it gives CASSEGTNTDTQYF.

This sequence joins TRBV6-6 and TRBJ2-7, with D possibly being TRBD1 (8 bases). The CDR3 spans 14 residues. Per the germline V gene, CDR1 is MNHNY and CDR2 is SVGAGI (reference sequence). The V end lost 9 bases, the J end lost 6 bases, and 21 bases lay between the germline ends. The CDR3 here is CASELLGGTGEQYF. For the CDR3, the DNA is TGTGCCAGTGAACTGCTGGGAGGGACAGGCGAGCAGTACTTC.

This clone appeared once. This chain joins TRBV6-6 and TRBJ2-5, with 9 bases identical to TRBD1. The CDR3 runs 15 residues. V shed 6 bases, J shed 7 bases, and the junction held 12 bases outside the gene matches. The germline V gene has CDR1 MNHNY and CDR2 SVGAGI (reference sequence). CDR3 in amino acids: CASRPGQGASGTQYF. The CDR3 DNA reads TGTGCCAGCAGACCGGGACAGGGAGCCTCTGGGACCCAGTACTTC.

This sequence joins TRBV7-8 and TRBJ1-5; 8 bases map to TRBD1. Germline CDR1 SGHVS, CDR2 FQNEAQ. This CDR3 is 15 amino acids long. The V gene end was trimmed by 5 bases and the J gene end by 2 bases; junction bases not matched to a gene: 5. Written as DNA, the CDR3 is TGTGCCAGCAGCCCGGTGGGACAGGGCAATCAGCCCCAGCATTTT. This gives the protein CASSPVGQGNQPQHF.

The chain combines TRBV5-1 with TRBJ1-1, with TRBD1 as a possible D gene (6 bases). V was cut by 0 bases and J by 2 bases, with 14 bases left in between. This CDR3 contains 16 residues. Germline CDR1 SGHRS, CDR2 YFSETQ. The CDR3 DNA sequence: TGCGCCAGCAGCTTGGGTCCTACGGGGGCAAACACTGAAGCTTTCTTT. This gives the protein CASSLGPTGANTEAFF.

The chain recombines TRBV29-1 with TRBJ2-3; 12 bases are a match to TRBD2. The length of the CDR3 is 16 residues. Per the germline V gene, CDR1 is SQVTM and CDR2 is ANQGSEA. Unmatched junction bases numbered 8, after V lost 6 bases and J lost 1 base. The CDR3 protein is CSVSSGRALGTDTQYF. The CDR3 DNA is TGCAGCGTCTCTAGCGGGAGGGCCCTCGGCACAGATACGCAGTATTTT.

The gene calls are TRBV6-5 and TRBJ2-6; D ambiguous. V was pared by 5 bases and J by 0 bases, with 5 bases between. CDR3 length: 14 residues. Germline CDR1 reads MNHEY; CDR2 reads SVGAGI. The CDR3 bases are TGTGCCAGCAGTCAGTACTCTGGGGCCAACGTCCTGACTTTC. Protein product: CASSQYSGANVLTF.